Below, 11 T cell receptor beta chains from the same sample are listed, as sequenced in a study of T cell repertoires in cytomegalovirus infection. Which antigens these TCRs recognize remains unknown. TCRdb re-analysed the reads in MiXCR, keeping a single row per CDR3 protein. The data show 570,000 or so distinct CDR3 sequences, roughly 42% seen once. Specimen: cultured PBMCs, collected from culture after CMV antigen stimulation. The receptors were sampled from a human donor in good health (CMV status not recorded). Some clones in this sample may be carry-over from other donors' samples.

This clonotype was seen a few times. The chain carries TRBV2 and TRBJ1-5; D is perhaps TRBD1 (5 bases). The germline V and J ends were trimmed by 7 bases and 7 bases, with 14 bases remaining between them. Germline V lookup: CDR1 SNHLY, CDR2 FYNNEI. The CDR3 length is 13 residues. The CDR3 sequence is CASTRENGQPQHF. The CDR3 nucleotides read TGTGCCAGCACCAGGGAAAACGGCCAGCCCCAGCATTTT.

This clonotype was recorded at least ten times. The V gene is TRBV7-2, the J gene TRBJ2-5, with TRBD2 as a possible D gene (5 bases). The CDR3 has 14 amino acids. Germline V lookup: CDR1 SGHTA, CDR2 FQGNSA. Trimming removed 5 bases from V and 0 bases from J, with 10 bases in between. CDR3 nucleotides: TGTGCCAGCAGCCCGTGGGGAGACCAAGAGACCCAGTACTTC. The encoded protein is CASSPWGDQETQYF.

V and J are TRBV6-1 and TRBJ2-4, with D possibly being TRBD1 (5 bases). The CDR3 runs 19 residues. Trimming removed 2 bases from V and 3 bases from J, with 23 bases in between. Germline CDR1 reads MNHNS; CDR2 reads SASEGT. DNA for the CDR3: TGTGCCAGCAGTGAAATAGTACAAGGGGCCGTCTCGGGCAAAAACATTCAGTACTTC. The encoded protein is CASSEIVQGAVSGKNIQYF.

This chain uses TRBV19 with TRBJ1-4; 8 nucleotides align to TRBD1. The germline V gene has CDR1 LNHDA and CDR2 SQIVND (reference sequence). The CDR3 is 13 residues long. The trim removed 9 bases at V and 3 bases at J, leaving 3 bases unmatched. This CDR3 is CASRGQANEKLFF. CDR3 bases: TGTGCCAGCAGGGGGCAGGCTAATGAAAAACTGTTTTTT.

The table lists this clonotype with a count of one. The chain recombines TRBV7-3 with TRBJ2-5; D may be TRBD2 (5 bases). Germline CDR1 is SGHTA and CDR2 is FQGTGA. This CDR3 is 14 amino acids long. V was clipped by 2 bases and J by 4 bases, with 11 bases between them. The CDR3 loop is CASSLEGWRETQYF. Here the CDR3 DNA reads TGTGCCAGCAGCTTAGAGGGCTGGCGAGAGACCCAGTACTTC.

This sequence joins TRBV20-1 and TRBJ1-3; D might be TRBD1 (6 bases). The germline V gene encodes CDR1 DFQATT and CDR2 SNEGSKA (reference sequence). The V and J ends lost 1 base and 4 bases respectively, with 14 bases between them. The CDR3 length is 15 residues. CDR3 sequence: CSARALTGPGNTIYF. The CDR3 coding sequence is TGCAGTGCTAGAGCCTTAACAGGGCCGGGAAACACCATATATTTT.

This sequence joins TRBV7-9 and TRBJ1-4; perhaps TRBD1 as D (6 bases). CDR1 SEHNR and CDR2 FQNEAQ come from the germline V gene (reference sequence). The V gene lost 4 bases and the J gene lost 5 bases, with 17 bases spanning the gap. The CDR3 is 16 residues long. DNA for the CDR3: TGTGCCAGCAGCTCCCCTATGGGGGGCCGAAATGAAAAACTGTTTTTT. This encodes CASSSPMGGRNEKLFF. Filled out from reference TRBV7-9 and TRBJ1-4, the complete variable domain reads DTGVSQNPRHKITKRGQNVTFRCDPISEHNRLYWYRQTLGQGPEFLTYFQNEAQLEKSRLLSDRFSAERPKGSFSTLEIQRTEQGDSAMYLCASSSPMGGRNEKLFFGSGTQLSVL.

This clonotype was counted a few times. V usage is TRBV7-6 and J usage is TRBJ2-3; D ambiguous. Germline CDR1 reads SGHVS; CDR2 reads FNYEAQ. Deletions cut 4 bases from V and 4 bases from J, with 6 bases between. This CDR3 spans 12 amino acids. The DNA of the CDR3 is TGTGCCAGCAGCTGGCCGCCAGATACGCAGTATTTT. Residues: CASSWPPDTQYF.

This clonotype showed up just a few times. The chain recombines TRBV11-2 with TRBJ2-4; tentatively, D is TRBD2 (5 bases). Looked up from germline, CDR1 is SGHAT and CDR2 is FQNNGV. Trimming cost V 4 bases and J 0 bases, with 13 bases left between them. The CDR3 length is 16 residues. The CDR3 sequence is CASSSRVVLAKNIQYF. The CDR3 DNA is TGTGCCAGCAGCTCGAGGGTCGTCCTAGCCAAAAACATTCAGTACTTC.

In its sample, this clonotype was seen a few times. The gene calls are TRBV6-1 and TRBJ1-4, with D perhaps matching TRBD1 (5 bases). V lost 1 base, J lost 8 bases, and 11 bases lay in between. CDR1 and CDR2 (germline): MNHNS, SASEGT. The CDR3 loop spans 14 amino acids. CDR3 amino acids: CASSEGLRDEKLFF. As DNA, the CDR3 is TGTGCCAGCAGTGAAGGGCTCCGGGACGAAAAACTGTTTTTT.

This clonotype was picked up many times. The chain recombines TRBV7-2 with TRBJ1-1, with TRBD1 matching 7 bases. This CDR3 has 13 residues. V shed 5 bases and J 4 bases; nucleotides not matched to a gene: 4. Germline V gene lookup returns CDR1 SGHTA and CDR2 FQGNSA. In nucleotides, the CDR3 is TGTGCCAGCAGCCTGAACAGGGGCACTGAAGCTTTCTTT. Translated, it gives CASSLNRGTEAFF.